The rows below give T cell receptor beta chains drawn from one sample of a study of tumor-infiltrating lymphocytes in primary liver carcinoma. TCRdb called the multiplex PCR reads again in MiXCR, with one record for every CDR3 protein. The sample consists of approximately 37,000 distinct CDR3 sequences, roughly 74% of them appearing once. Sequencing was done on a sample of liver tumor tissue from sampling region 4. The receptor set was obtained from a man aged 35-49 years with primary liver carcinoma and hepatitis B virus infection. Both conserved end residues are part of each CDR3. Each record gives: V gene, clone size, J gene, CDR3 protein. Rows give clone size only sometimes, using once, few, many, or a class for an expanded clone.

>TRBV28|many|TRBJ1-1
CASNRGGSMNTEAFF
>TRBV12-3/TRBV12-4|once|TRBJ2-1
CASSLYELAGDNEQFF
>TRBV29-1|medium-sized|TRBJ2-1
CSVEHEGNEQFF
>TRBV11-3|many|TRBJ2-7
CASSPGEGDYEQYF
>TRBV4-3|.|TRBJ1-6
CASSSWDMGRNPPLHF
>TRBV4-1|.|TRBJ2-6
CARSRVGANVPTF
>TRBV30|.|TRBJ2-7
CAWGFWGAGEQYF
>TRBV5-1|.|TRBJ1-1
CASSSGGRHNTEAFF
>TRBV5-1|few|TRBJ2-1
CASSSSGAYNEQFF
>TRBV12-3/TRBV12-4|.|TRBJ2-1
CASCFRWASIYNEQFF
>TRBV11-2|.|TRBJ2-7
CASGGSGRNEQYF
>TRBV11-2|.|TRBJ2-7
CANNLTLAGASQQYF
>TRBV11-2|many|TRBJ1-1
CASSPRLGRRRHTEAFF
>TRBV12-3/TRBV12-4|few|TRBJ2-1
CASSWASVKENEQFF
>TRBV28|.|TRBJ1-5
CVSNLGDGNQPQHF
>TRBV28|many|TRBJ1-5
CASTFDRGASNQPQHF
>TRBV7-9|once|TRBJ2-1
CASCDSLSESNEKFF
>TRBV11-1|.|.
CASSFPGISGAKNIQYF
>TRBV5-1|once|TRBJ2-2
CASSLRTGVAGELFF
>TRBV11-1|.|TRBJ1-6
CASSRILVSPLHF
>TRBV5-6|.|TRBJ2-1
CASSFRGVSSYNEQLF
>TRBV28|.|TRBJ1-5
CTSSLRGLGNQPQHF
>TRBV12-3/TRBV12-4|few|TRBJ2-2
CASRETANTEELFF
>TRBV30|medium-sized|TRBJ2-2
CAWGLAGELFF
>TRBV7-3|many|TRBJ2-2
CASSSSRDNTGELFF
>TRBV28|.|TRBJ1-5
CASSLFRDRGNQPQHF
>TRBV5-1|medium-sized|TRBJ2-3
CASSFNDSPDTQYF
>TRBV11-1|.|TRBJ2-7
CASSGKRSFEQYF
>TRBV6-6|.|TRBJ2-5
CASSHLGRGQESQYF
>TRBV11-2|.|TRBJ2-5
CACSLVASGQEIQHF
>TRBV28|.|TRBJ2-4
CASSPSGLARNIQHF
>TRBV12-5|.|TRBJ2-7
CASEGTGSHEHYF
>TRBV6-2/TRBV6-3|.|TRBJ2-7
CDSSYGLATEQYF
>TRBV28|once|TRBJ2-1
CDSSPGAFYDEQFF
>TRBV29-1|.|TRBJ2-5
CSIESDGGRAETQYF
>TRBV5-8|.|TRBJ2-2
CASGSALNAGEPFF
>TRBV10-3|.|TRBJ2-7
CAIREAGTGAKEQYF
>TRBV11-1|.|TRBJ1-2
CTSSRDRGADYGYTF
>TRBV12-5|.|TRBJ2-7
CASEGIGSCEQYF
>TRBV11-2|once|TRBJ2-1
CASSSSGPLDNERFF
>TRBV21-1|.|TRBJ2-2
CVGRYLLRRNTGELFF
>TRBV11-2|.|TRBJ2-6
CASSIGGDRDISLSGANVLTF
>TRBV2|.|TRBJ2-5
CASSKMWETQYF
>TRBV5-1|.|TRBJ2-1
CASSWGGTLDEQFF
>TRBV5-1|.|TRBJ1-6
CARSMRGATDSPLHF
>TRBV11-3|.|TRBJ2-1
CASSLGISKNEQFF
>TRBV20-1|once|TRBJ2-1
CSTTDREGYNEQFF
>TRBV29-1|.|TRBJ1-2
CSTWDTIYGYTF
>TRBV7-6|many|TRBJ2-1
CASSLGTGGLNEQFF
>TRBV7-9|.|TRBJ1-1
CASSLTGDSEAFF
>TRBV6-5|medium-sized|TRBJ2-1
CASSGQGHNEQFF
>TRBV6-2/TRBV6-3|medium-sized|TRBJ2-5
CASSSGLANTQYF
>TRBV10-3|.|TRBJ2-2
CASLAAGGTGELFF
>TRBV12-3/TRBV12-4|.|TRBJ2-1
CANGQGGGSLSYNEQFF
>TRBV21-1|.|TRBJ2-7
CASSSGRVTSGYEQYF